This T cell receptor (beta chain) emerged from a study of T cells in Graves' hyperthyroidism and ophthalmopathy. Study-wide results and limits: Most thyroid clonotypes expanded above 0.001 appeared in blood too.

These patients, aged 18 to 65, had recently diagnosed hyperthyroidism lasting under 2 months. Germline V gives CDR1 SNHLY, CDR2 FYNNEI. CDR3 length: 15 amino acids. V gave up 6 bases and J gave up 5 bases, with 16 bases separating them. The investigators amplified TCR beta CDR3 regions from RNA transcripts. RT-PCR in the first round (using the HTBI primer set) targeted the TCR CDR3. Each CDR3 protein is one row after TCRdb ran MiXCR on the multiplex PCR reads. This table has about 720,000 distinct CDR3 sequences, 16% appearing once. This clonotype was counted many times. What it binds is not known. This chain links TRBV2 with TRBJ2-2, with D tentatively TRBD2 (6 bases). The TCR was taken from a man younger than 35 with Graves' hyperthyroidism. The sample comprised blood. The CDR3 DNA sequence: TGTGCCAGCAGCTCGCTAGCGCTAAAAACCGGGGAGCTGTTTTTT. It encodes CASSSLALKTGELFF.